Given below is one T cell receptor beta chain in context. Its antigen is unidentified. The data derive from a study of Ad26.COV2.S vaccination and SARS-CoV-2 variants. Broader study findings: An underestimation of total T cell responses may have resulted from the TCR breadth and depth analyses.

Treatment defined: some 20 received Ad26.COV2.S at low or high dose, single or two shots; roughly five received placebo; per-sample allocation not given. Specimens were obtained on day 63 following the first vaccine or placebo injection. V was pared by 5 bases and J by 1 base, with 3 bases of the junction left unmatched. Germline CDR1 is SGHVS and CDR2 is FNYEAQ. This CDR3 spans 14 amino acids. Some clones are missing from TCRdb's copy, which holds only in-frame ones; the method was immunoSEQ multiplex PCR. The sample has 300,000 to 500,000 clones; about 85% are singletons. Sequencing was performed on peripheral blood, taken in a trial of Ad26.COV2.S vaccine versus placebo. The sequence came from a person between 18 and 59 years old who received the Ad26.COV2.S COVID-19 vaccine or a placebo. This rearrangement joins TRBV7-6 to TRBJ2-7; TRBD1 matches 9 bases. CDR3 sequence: CASSVGQGSYEQYF. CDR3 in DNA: TGTGCCAGCAGCGTGGGACAGGGATCCTACGAGCAGTACTTC.